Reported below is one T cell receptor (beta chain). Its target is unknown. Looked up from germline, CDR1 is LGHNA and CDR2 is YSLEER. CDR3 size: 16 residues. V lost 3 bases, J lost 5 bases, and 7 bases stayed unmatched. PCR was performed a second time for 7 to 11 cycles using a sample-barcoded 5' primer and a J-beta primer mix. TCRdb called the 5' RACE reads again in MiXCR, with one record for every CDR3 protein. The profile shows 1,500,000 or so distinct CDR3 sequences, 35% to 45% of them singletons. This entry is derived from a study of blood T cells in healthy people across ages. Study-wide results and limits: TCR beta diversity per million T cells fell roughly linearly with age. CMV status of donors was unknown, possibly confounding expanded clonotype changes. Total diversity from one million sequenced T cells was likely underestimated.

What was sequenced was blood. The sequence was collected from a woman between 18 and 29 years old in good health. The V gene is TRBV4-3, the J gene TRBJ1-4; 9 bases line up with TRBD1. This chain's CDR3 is CASSQLPGQGNEKLFF. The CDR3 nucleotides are TGCGCCAGCAGCCAGCTTCCGGGACAGGGAAATGAAAAACTGTTTTTT.